This T cell receptor (beta chain) was retrieved from a study of blood T cell repertoires in COVID-19. Assay used: immunoSEQ multiplex PCR; TCRdb lists only in-frame clones, some missing. The sample lists about 5,900 clones, roughly nine tenths occurring once. The CDR3 runs 14 residues. CDR1 is SNHLY and CDR2 is FYNNEI in the germline V gene. Trimming left V 8 bases short and J 8 bases short, with 18 bases between. The chain employs TRBV2 and TRBJ1-4, with D possibly matching TRBD1 (5 bases). The receptor was derived from a human donor in a cohort sampled during active COVID-19. The specimen was peripheral blood. CDR3 sequence (DNA): TGTGCCAGCGCCCTTTGGGGCGGGGACGAAAAACTGTTTTTT. Translating gives CASALWGGDEKLFF.